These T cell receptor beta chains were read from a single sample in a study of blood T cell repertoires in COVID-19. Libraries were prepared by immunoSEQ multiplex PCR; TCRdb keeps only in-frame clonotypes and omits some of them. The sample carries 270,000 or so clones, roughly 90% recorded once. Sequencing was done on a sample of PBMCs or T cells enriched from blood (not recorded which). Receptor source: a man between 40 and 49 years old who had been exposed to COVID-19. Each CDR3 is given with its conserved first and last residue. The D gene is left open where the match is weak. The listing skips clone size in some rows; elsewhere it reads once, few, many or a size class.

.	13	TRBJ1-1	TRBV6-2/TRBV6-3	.	TGTGCCAGCAGTTCTAAAGAGAACACTGAAGCTTTCTTT	CASSSKENTEAFF
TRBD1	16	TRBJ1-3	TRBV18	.	TGTGCCAGCTCGTCCGGGACAGGGAGCTCTGGAAACACCATATATTTT	CASSSGTGSSGNTIYF
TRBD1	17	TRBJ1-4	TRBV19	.	TGTGCCAGTAGTATAGGTACAGGGGGCCCTGTTGGTGAAAAACTGTTTTTT	CASSIGTGGPVGEKLFF
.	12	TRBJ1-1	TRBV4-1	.	TGCGCCAGCAGCCAAGCGAGAACTGAAGCTTTCTTT	CASSQARTEAFF
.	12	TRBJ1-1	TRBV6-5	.	TGTGCCAGCGGGGGGAGTTACACTGAAGCTTTCTTT	CASGGSYTEAFF
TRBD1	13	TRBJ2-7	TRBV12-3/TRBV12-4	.	TGTGCCAGCAAACAGGGGGCCTCCTACGAGCAGTACTTC	CASKQGASYEQYF
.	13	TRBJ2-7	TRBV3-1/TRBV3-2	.	TGTGCCAGCAGCCAAGGGCTAGGTTTAGAGCAGTACTTC	CASSQGLGLEQYF
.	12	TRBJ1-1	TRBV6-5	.	TGTGCCAGCACCGAATACGCGCGTGAAGCTTTCTTT	CASTEYAREAFF
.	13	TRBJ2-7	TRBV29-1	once	TGCAGCGCCCAGGGTAGTTCAGCCTACGAGCAGTACTTC	CSAQGSSAYEQYF
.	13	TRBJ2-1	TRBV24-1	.	TGTGCCACCAGTGATTCATCTAGACAGGAGCAGTTCTTC	CATSDSSRQEQFF
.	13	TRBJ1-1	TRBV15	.	TGTGCCACCAGCAGAGGAGGCAGGGGTGAAGCTTTCTTT	CATSRGGRGEAFF
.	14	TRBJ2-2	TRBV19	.	TGTGCCAGTAGTCCGACAGAGAACACCGGGGAGCTGTTTTTT	CASSPTENTGELFF
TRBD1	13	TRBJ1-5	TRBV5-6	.	TGTGCCAGCAGCTTACAGGGGTATGAGCCCCAGCATTTT	CASSLQGYEPQHF
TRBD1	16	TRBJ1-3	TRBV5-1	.	TGCGCCAGCAGCCCAGGGACAGGGAGAGATGGAAACACCATATATTTT	CASSPGTGRDGNTIYF
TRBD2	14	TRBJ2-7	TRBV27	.	TGTGCCAGCAGTTTGGGTAGCGGGTCCTACGAGCAGTACTTC	CASSLGSGSYEQYF
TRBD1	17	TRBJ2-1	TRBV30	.	TGTGCCTGGAGTGTACTAAGAGGACAGGGGTTCTACAATGAGCAGTTCTTC	CAWSVLRGQGFYNEQFF
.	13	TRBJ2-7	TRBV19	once	TGTGCCAGTAGTATGGCACCGTCCTACGAGCAGTACTTC	CASSMAPSYEQYF
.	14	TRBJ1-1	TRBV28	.	TGTGCCAGCAGGGATGACAGCCTCAACACTGAAGCTTTCTTT	CASRDDSLNTEAFF
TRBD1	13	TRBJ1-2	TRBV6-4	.	TGTGCCAGCAGTGACTCGACAGGGGCTGGCTACACCTTC	CASSDSTGAGYTF
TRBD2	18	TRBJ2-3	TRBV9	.	TGTGCCAGCAGCGTGAATTTAAATAGACTAGCGGAAGCAGATACGCAGTATTTT	CASSVNLNRLAEADTQYF
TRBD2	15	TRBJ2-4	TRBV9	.	TGTGCCAGCAGCGTAGAAGGGACTATCAAAAACATTCAGTACTTC	CASSVEGTIKNIQYF
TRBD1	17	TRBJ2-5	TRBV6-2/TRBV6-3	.	TGTGCCAGCAGTTTCGCAGACGGGACAGGGGTTGAAGAGACCCAGTACTTC	CASSFADGTGVEETQYF
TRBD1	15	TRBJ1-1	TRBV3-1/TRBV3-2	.	TGTGCCAGCAGCCGCCACGGGACAGGTGGGACTGAAGCTTTCTTT	CASSRHGTGGTEAFF
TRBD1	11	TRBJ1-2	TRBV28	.	TGTGCCAGTACAGGGGGCTATGGCTACACCTTC	CASTGGYGYTF
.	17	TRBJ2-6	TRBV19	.	TGTGCCAGTAGTATCCCCGTGAGGTACTCTGGGGCCAACGTCCTGACTTTC	CASSIPVRYSGANVLTF
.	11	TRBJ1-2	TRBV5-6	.	TGTGCCAGCAGCTTGAACCGGGGCTACACCTTC	CASSLNRGYTF
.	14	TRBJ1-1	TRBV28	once	TGTGCCAGCAGTCAATACGAGACGGGACATCGGGCTTTCTTT	CASSQYETGHRAFF
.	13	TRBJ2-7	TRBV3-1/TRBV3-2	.	TGTGCCAGCAGCCAAGTACGGTCTAGCGAGCAGTACTTC	CASSQVRSSEQYF
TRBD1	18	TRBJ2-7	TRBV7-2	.	TGTGCCAGCAGCTCTAAGCCCGGGGACAGGGCGCGCTCCTACGAGCAGTACTTC	CASSSKPGDRARSYEQYF
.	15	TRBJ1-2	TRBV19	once	TGTGCCAGTAGTATTGTAGGCAGGGATGACTATGGCTACACCTTC	CASSIVGRDDYGYTF
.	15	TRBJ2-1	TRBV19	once	TGTGCCAGCGCTGGAGATGGAACGGCCTACAATGAGCAGTTCTTC	CASAGDGTAYNEQFF
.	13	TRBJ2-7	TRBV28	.	TGTGCCAGCAGCCTATACGACAACCACGAGCAGTACTTC	CASSLYDNHEQYF
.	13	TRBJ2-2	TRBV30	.	TGTGCCTGGAGTGTACTCAGGGGAGGGGAGCTGTTTTTT	CAWSVLRGGELFF
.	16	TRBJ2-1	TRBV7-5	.	TGTGTCAGAAGCTTAGTGTTTCGGGAGGGCCACAATGAGCAGTTCTTC	CVRSLVFREGHNEQFF
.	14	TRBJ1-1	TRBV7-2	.	TGTGCCAGCAGCTCACAGGGTCAAAACACTGAAGCTTTCTTT	CASSSQGQNTEAFF
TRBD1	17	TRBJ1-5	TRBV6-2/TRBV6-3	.	TGTGCCAGCAGTTACGGGGACAGGGGAGGGGGCAATCAGCCCCAGCATTTT	CASSYGDRGGGNQPQHF
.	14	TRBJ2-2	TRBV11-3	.	TGTGCCAGCTCAGCGACACTAGCAACCGGGGAGCTGTTTTTT	CASSATLATGELFF
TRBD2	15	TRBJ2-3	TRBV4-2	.	TGTGCCAGCAGCCAAGTGGCGCTAGCGGGTGGTACGCAGTATTTT	CASSQVALAGGTQYF
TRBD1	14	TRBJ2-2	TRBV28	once	TGTGCCAGTCTAGACAGGGACAACACCGGGGAGCTGTTTTTT	CASLDRDNTGELFF
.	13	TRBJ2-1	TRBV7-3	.	TGTGCCAGCAGCTTTGGGGGGAGCAATGAGCAGTTCTTC	CASSFGGSNEQFF
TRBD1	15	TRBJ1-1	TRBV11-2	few	TGTGCCAGCAGCCCGTTCCGGGACAGGGGAACTGAAGCTTTCTTT	CASSPFRDRGTEAFF
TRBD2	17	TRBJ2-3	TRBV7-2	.	TGTGCCAGCAGCAAATCAGGACTAGCGGGAGGGCCAAATACGCAGTATTTT	CASSKSGLAGGPNTQYF
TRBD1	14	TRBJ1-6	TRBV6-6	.	TGTGCCAGCGGGGGGGGACAGGGAAATTCACCCCTCCACTTT	CASGGGQGNSPLHF
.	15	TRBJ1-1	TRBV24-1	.	TGTGCCACCAGTGATTCCGGACAGAAGAACACTGAAGCTTTCTTT	CATSDSGQKNTEAFF
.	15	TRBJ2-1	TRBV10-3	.	TGTGCCATCAGTGGGTACGGGGAAAACTACAATGAGCAGTTCTTC	CAISGYGENYNEQFF
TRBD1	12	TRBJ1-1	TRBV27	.	TGTGCCAGCAGAAGACAGGGAACTGAAGCTTTCTTT	CASRRQGTEAFF
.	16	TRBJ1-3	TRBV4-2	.	TGTGCCAGCAGCCAACAGGACACCCGCTCTGGAAACACCATATATTTT	CASSQQDTRSGNTIYF
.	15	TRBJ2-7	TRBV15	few	TGTGCCACCAGCAGAGAAAACTGGGAGATAGACGAGCAGTACTTC	CATSRENWEIDEQYF
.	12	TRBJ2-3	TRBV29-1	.	TGCAGCGTGGAAACAGGGCCGGATACGCAGTATTTT	CSVETGPDTQYF
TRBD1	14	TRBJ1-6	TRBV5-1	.	TGCGCCAGCAGCTGGGGACAGGGAGATTCACCCCTCCACTTT	CASSWGQGDSPLHF
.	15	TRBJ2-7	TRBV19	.	TGTGCCAGTAGTACCGGGACACAAACCCTCTACGAGCAGTACTTC	CASSTGTQTLYEQYF
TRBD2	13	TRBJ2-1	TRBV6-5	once	TGTGCCAGCACCTCTCTGGGGGGGGATGAGCAGTTCTTC	CASTSLGGDEQFF